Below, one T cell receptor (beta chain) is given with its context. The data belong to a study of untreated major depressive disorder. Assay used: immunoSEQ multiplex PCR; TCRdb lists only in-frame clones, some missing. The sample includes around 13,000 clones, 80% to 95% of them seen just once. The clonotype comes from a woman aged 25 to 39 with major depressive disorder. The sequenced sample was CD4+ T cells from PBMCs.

The CDR3: CATSPFQGTEAFF. The CDR3, as DNA: TGTGCCACCTCTCCTTTCCAGGGCACTGAAGCTTTCTTT. This sequence joins TRBV6-5 and TRBJ1-1; weak D call: TRBD1 (5 bases). Trimming stripped 10 bases from V and 4 bases from J, with 16 bases between. The CDR3 length is 13 residues. CDR1 and CDR2 from the germline V gene are MNHEY and SVGAGI.